This T cell receptor (beta chain) came from a study of response to subunit inactivated influenza vaccine. Overall study findings and caveats: Authors proposed each seasonal influenza vaccination draws in few new T cells.

The junction had 2 bases not matched to a gene; V was cut back by 0 bases and J by 0 bases. Germline loops: CDR1 LGHNA, CDR2 YNFKEQ. The CDR3 is made up of 17 amino acids. Points on this clonotype: Its antigen is not known.

In TCRdb, the RT-PCR reads were re-called with MiXCR into one record per CDR3 protein. Found here are about 190,000 distinct CDR3 sequences, over 13% of them singletons; the top ten hold about 26%. This specimen was CD8+ T cells sorted from PBMCs, taken around 5 days after vaccination. The V gene is TRBV4-2, the J gene TRBJ2-3; 11 nucleotides align to TRBD2. This TCR came from a man in his fifties who received an inactivated influenza vaccine. CDR3 residues: CASSQDLAGGSTDTQYF. The CDR3 bases are TGTGCCAGCAGCCAAGATCTAGCGGGAGGAAGCACAGATACGCAGTATTTT.